This T cell receptor (beta chain) appears in the sequencing data of a study of beta chain features in type 1 diabetes. Every isolated RNA sample was fully reverse transcribed, so sequencing captured expressed TCRB transcripts. Approximately 3.5 million reads per sample were averaged for naive, central memory and regulatory samples. Assay: immunoSEQ multiplex PCR; the TCRdb copy retains only in-frame clones and omits some. The sample consists of under 300,000 clones, 16% of them appearing once. Points on this clone: Its antigen is as yet unknown.

This CDR3 has 15 residues. Germline values: CDR1 SGHRS, CDR2 YFSETQ. V was trimmed by 3 bases and J by 0 bases, leaving 12 bases between them. Stem cell-like memory, regulatory, central memory and naive CD4+ cells were sorted via CD45RO/CCR7/CD25/CD127/CD95/CD27. Study-wide points: Moderately but significantly shorter TCRB CDR3s were found in Type 1 diabetes patients in all four CD4+ subsets. The study left unresolved whether HLA type influences TCRB rearrangement.

The TCR originated in a man younger than 45 with type 1 diabetes. The chain combines TRBV5-1 with TRBJ1-1; possibly TRBD1 for D (6 bases). Sequenced material: naive CD4+ T cells from blood. The CDR3 sequence: CASSSLTGLNTEAFF. CDR3 coding DNA: TGCGCCAGCAGCTCTTTGACAGGTTTGAACACTGAAGCTTTCTTT.